Presented here are 31 T cell receptor beta chains from one specimen sequenced in a study of blood T cells in healthy people across ages. The use of a sample-barcoded 5' primer and a J-beta primer mix characterized a second PCR of about 7 to 12 cycles. TCRdb reprocessed the 5' RACE reads via MiXCR and lists one record per CDR3 protein. There are about 900,000 distinct CDR3 sequences in the sample; around 48% occur only once, and under 15% lies in the top ten. Material for sequencing was blood. The receptors stem from a man under 40 in good health.

J is TRBJ1-6 and V is TRBV5-1; 10 bases align to TRBD1. V shed 3 bases and J 7 bases; nucleotides not matched to a gene: 7. Germline-derived CDR1 and CDR2 are SGHRS and YFSETQ. This CDR3 contains 16 residues. For the CDR3, the DNA is TGCGCCAGCAGCTCCGGGGCGGGACAGGGGAATTCACCCCTCCACTTT. It translates to CASSSGAGQGNSPLHF.

The chain recombines TRBV27 with TRBJ1-4; 11 nucleotides align to TRBD1. The junction had 5 bases not matched to a gene; V was cut back by 6 bases and J by 2 bases. In germline, CDR1 is MNHEY, CDR2 SMNVEV (reference sequence). The CDR3 contains 16 residues. CDR3 residues: CASSEDRGLTNEKLFF. CDR3 bases: TGTGCCAGCAGCGAGGACAGGGGGCTGACTAATGAAAAACTGTTTTTT.

There are a few counts of this clonotype. The chain joins TRBV5-1 to TRBJ2-5; a weak D match, TRBD1 (5 bases). The CDR3 spans 13 residues. Looked up from germline, CDR1 is SGHRS and CDR2 is YFSETQ. Trimming cost V 4 bases and J 2 bases, with 9 bases left between them. The CDR3 loop is CASSRTLQETQYF. CDR3 DNA: TGCGCCAGCAGCCGGACACTTCAAGAGACCCAGTACTTC.

This clonotype was counted once. CDR3 nucleotides: TGTGCCAGCAGCCAGACCGCCCGTGGGGAGCTGTTTTTT. It specifies CASSQTARGELFF. The V gene is TRBV7-9, the J gene TRBJ2-2, with D unclear. CDR1 and CDR2 from the germline V gene are SEHNR and FQNEAQ (reference sequence). V was cut by 5 bases and J by 8 bases, with 12 bases left in between. CDR3 length equals 13 residues.

This chain uses TRBV7-9 with TRBJ1-1, with 11 bases matching TRBD1. Germline lookup yields CDR1 SEHNR and CDR2 FQNEAQ (reference sequence). The CDR3 is 16 residues long. V gave up 5 bases and J gave up 4 bases; unmatched junction bases: 9. In DNA, the CDR3 is TGTGCCAGCAGCCGCGGACAGGGGGCCCAAAGCACTGAAGCTTTCTTT. This gives the protein CASSRGQGAQSTEAFF.

The chain recombines TRBV4-3 with TRBJ1-1; 8 positions agree with TRBD1. The V gene end was trimmed by 0 bases and the J gene end by 4 bases; junction bases not matched to a gene: 7. Looked up from germline, CDR1 is LGHNA and CDR2 is YSLEER. CDR3 size: 16 residues. The CDR3 DNA reads as TGCGCCAGCAGCCAAGATCAGGGGGCGAGAGGCACTGAAGCTTTCTTT. It is translated as CASSQDQGARGTEAFF.

The chain has TRBV12-3 or TRBV12-4 and TRBJ2-7; no definite D call. Trimming took 4 bases from V and 6 from J, leaving 10 bases between them. This CDR3 has 12 amino acids. The CDR3 bases are TGTGCCAGCAGTTCCCGGGCAGGCGAGCAGTACTTC. Residues: CASSSRAGEQYF.

The genes are TRBV6-5 and TRBJ2-1, with TRBD1 matching over 7 bases. J lost 3 bases, V lost 2 bases, and 7 bases had no gene match. The CDR3 contains 16 residues. Germline V gene lookup returns CDR1 MNHEY and CDR2 SVGAGI. Here the CDR3 DNA reads TGTGCCAGCAGTTACCCTACAGGGGACGGCTACAATGAGCAGTTCTTC. Amino acids: CASSYPTGDGYNEQFF.

Ten or more counts support this clonotype. The chain employs TRBV11-2 and TRBJ2-7; D may be TRBD1 (6 bases). This CDR3 is built from 15 residues. Germline V lookup: CDR1 SGHAT, CDR2 FQNNGV. Trimming pared 0 bases from V and 4 bases from J, leaving 13 bases between. Here the CDR3 reads CASSLDRQGTYEQYF. DNA of the CDR3: TGTGCCAGCAGCTTAGATCGGCAGGGGACGTACGAGCAGTACTTC.

This clonotype was counted a few times. J is TRBJ2-2 and V is TRBV6-1; 12 bases align to TRBD2. The CDR3 runs to 14 residues. Germline lookup yields CDR1 MNHNS and CDR2 SASEGT. V lost 10 bases, J lost 6 bases, and 6 bases stayed unmatched. The CDR3 loop is CAIPLAGGPGELFF. CDR3 nucleotide sequence: TGTGCCATTCCTCTAGCGGGGGGGCCCGGGGAGCTGTTTTTT.

This clonotype occurred many times. The chain has TRBV3-1 and TRBJ2-7; the D is unclear. CDR3 length: 12 residues. Trimming removed 3 bases from V and 5 bases from J, with 8 bases in between. In germline, CDR1 is LGHDT, CDR2 YNNKEL (reference sequence). The CDR3 region is CASSQSRNEQYF. The CDR3 DNA follows: TGTGCCAGCAGCCAGAGCCGTAACGAGCAGTACTTC.

Comments on this clonotype: Germline is not matched at one junction end, which may reflect a read error. The rearrangement uses TRBV6-2 or TRBV6-3 and TRBJ2-7; no reliable D call. Germline V gene lookup returns CDR1 MNHEY and CDR2 SVGEGT. The CDR3 contains 14 residues. CDR3 nucleotide sequence: TGTGCCGGCAGATCGACTGGGCGATTGGACGAGCAGTACTTC. Residues: CAGRSTGRLDEQYF.

In the case of this clonotype: Relative to the germline gene, one junction end is altered; a read error may explain this. CDR3 sequence (DNA): TGTGCCAGCAGTTACTCGACGGTCCGTCACTCCTACGAGCGGTACTTC. It codes for CASSYSTVRHSYERYF. V usage is TRBV6-5 and J usage is TRBJ2-7, with D unclear. CDR3 length equals 16 residues. Germline values: CDR1 MNHEY, CDR2 SVGAGI.

The genes are TRBV20-1 and TRBJ2-1; possibly TRBD1 or TRBD2 for D (5 bases each). CDR3 length equals 13 residues. CDR1 DFQATT and CDR2 SNEGSKA come from the germline V gene (reference sequence). V lost 5 bases, J lost 3 bases, and 11 bases lay in between. CDR3 DNA sequence: TGCAGTGCTGCTAGGGACGGCTACAATGAGCAGTTCTTC. Its translation is CSAARDGYNEQFF.

The chain uses TRBV20-1 and TRBJ2-5; D is ambiguous. V dropped 5 bases and J dropped 5 bases, with 12 bases sitting between them. Per the germline V gene, CDR1 is DFQATT and CDR2 is SNEGSKA (reference sequence). The CDR3 contains 12 residues. The CDR3 loop is CSAPSEAETQYF. The CDR3 DNA reads TGCAGTGCTCCTAGTGAAGCGGAGACCCAGTACTTC.

This clonotype was observed at least ten times. The V and J genes are TRBV24-1 and TRBJ2-5; 7 nucleotides agree with TRBD2. CDR3 size: 16 residues. The germline CDR1 and CDR2 sequences are KGHDR and SFDVKD. J was trimmed by 0 bases and V by 2 bases; bases with no gene match: 5. The CDR3: CATSDSSGAYQETQYF. CDR3 coding DNA: TGTGCCACCAGTGATTCCAGCGGGGCGTACCAAGAGACCCAGTACTTC.

This clonotype was picked up one time. V and J are TRBV7-9 and TRBJ2-1, with D tentatively TRBD1 (6 bases). Germline-derived CDR1 and CDR2 are SEHNR and FQNEAQ (reference sequence). Trimming took off 3 bases at V and 6 bases at J, with 21 bases between the two ends. CDR3 length: 17 residues. This chain's CDR3 is CASSFTQGRAVRNEQFF. DNA for the CDR3: TGTGCCAGCAGCTTTACACAGGGTCGGGCGGTTCGCAATGAGCAGTTCTTC.

J is TRBJ2-7 and V is TRBV7-3, with D possibly TRBD1 on 6 matching bases. The CDR3 is made up of 13 amino acids. Germline loops: CDR1 SGHTA, CDR2 FQGTGA. The V gene lost 8 bases and the J gene lost 5 bases, with 16 bases spanning the gap. The CDR3 sequence: CASGDRISDEQYF. The CDR3 bases are TGTGCCAGCGGAGACAGGATTTCCGACGAGCAGTACTTC.

This chain uses TRBV21-1 with TRBJ2-7; the D segment call TRBD1 is taken from the table without a DNA check. The J call may be faulty, since TRBJ2-5 better matches the DNA end. TRBV21-1 is termed a pseudogene. The CDR3 sequence is 12 residues long. CDR3 sequence: CATSGGIETQYF. CDR3 DNA sequence: TGTGCCACCTCAGGGGGCATCGAGACCCAGTACTTC.

A word on this clonotype: This sequence may be a read error, since a much larger clone differs from it by one base. The chain recombines TRBV7-2 with TRBJ1-2, with D hard to call. The CDR3 runs to 11 residues. CDR1 is SGHTA, CDR2 FQGNSA, per germline. V was trimmed by 7 bases and J by 4 bases, leaving 7 bases between them. The CDR3 sequence is CASNPAYGYTF. The CDR3 bases are TGTGCCAGCAACCCGGCCTATGGCTACACCTTC.

The rearrangement uses TRBV12-3 or TRBV12-4 and TRBJ2-5; the D is unclear. The V end was cut by 2 bases, the J end by 0 bases, with 13 bases between. CDR3 length: 16 amino acids. The DNA of the CDR3 is TGTGCCAGCAGTTTACCCGCCCCCTACAACCAAGAGACCCAGTACTTC. It is translated as CASSLPAPYNQETQYF.

This clonotype has only a few counts. The chain combines TRBV27 with TRBJ2-7; maybe TRBD1 (6 bases). Per the germline V gene, CDR1 is MNHEY and CDR2 is SMNVEV (reference sequence). The ends were cut back, 3 bases at V and 0 bases at J, with 15 bases in the middle. This CDR3 has 16 residues. In DNA form, the CDR3 reads TGTGCCAGCAGTTTGGCCGGATTGGACAGCTCCTACGAGCAGTACTTC. It codes for CASSLAGLDSSYEQYF.

This clonotype was seen a handful of times. The chain is built from TRBV7-2 and TRBJ2-1; possible D gene TRBD1, 7 bases. CDR1 is SGHTA and CDR2 is FQGNSA in the germline V gene. The CDR3 spans 16 residues. Trimming pared 6 bases from V and 4 bases from J, leaving 19 bases between. This CDR3 is CASSSGGGGFYNEQFF. CDR3 coding DNA: TGTGCCAGCAGTTCCGGTGGAGGGGGCTTTTACAATGAGCAGTTCTTC.

J is TRBJ2-5 and V is TRBV4-1, with 10 bases matching TRBD1. CDR3 length: 17 amino acids. Germline lookup yields CDR1 MGHRA and CDR2 YSYEKL. V lost 1 base, J lost 2 bases, and 7 bases stayed unmatched. CDR3 DNA: TGCGCCAGCAGCCAAGGAACGGACAGGGGGGATCAAGAGACCCAGTACTTC. Its protein product is CASSQGTDRGDQETQYF.

The chain combines TRBV18 with TRBJ1-6, with a possible D match to TRBD1 (5 bases). V was clipped by 1 base and J by 8 bases, with 15 bases between them. The CDR3 contains 16 residues. Germline assignment: CDR1 KGHSH and CDR2 LQKENI. The CDR3 loop is CASSPRGVDKDSPLHF. The DNA for the CDR3 is TGTGCCAGCTCACCACGAGGGGTGGATAAGGATTCACCCCTCCACTTT.

The chain has TRBV29-1 and TRBJ1-1; a possible D gene is TRBD1 (6 bases). Trimming pared 1 base from V and 0 bases from J, leaving 12 bases between. Per the germline V gene, CDR1 is SQVTM and CDR2 is ANQGSEA. This CDR3 is built from 15 residues. CDR3 sequence reads: CSVEGGRGLNTEAFF. CDR3 coding DNA: TGCAGCGTTGAAGGGGGGCGGGGATTGAACACTGAAGCTTTCTTT.

This clonotype was picked up a small number of times. The chain recombines TRBV4-1 with TRBJ1-1; D gene unclear. V was shortened by 3 bases and J by 1 base, with 6 bases between the two germline ends. CDR1 and CDR2 from the germline V gene are MGHRA and YSYEKL. The CDR3 is made up of 13 amino acids. The DNA of the CDR3 is TGCGCCAGCAGCCAGACAAGGAACACTGAAGCTTTCTTT. It codes for CASSQTRNTEAFF.

Ten or more counts support this clonotype. The chain carries TRBV4-1 and TRBJ2-7; the D is unclear. V was shortened by 0 bases and J by 0 bases, with 9 bases between the two germline ends. Germline CDR1 reads MGHRA; CDR2 reads YSYEKL. The CDR3 is 15 amino acids. The CDR3 region is CASSQDQKSSYEQYF. The CDR3 nucleotides read TGCGCCAGCAGCCAAGATCAAAAGAGCTCCTACGAGCAGTACTTC.

The CDR3 region has the DNA TGTGCCAGCAGTGAGGACAGGAATCATGGCTACACCTTC. It encodes CASSEDRNHGYTF. The J gene is TRBJ1-2, the V gene TRBV25-1; TRBD1 matches at 7 bases. The CDR3 sequence is 13 residues long. Germline CDR1 is MGHDK and CDR2 is SYGVNS. J lost 6 bases, V lost 3 bases, and 4 bases had no gene match.

This chain links TRBV29-1 with TRBJ2-5, with D possibly being TRBD2 (5 bases). The CDR3 totals 13 residues. The germline V gene encodes CDR1 SQVTM and CDR2 ANQGSEA. Trimming removed 5 bases at V and 0 bases at J, with 10 bases between. CDR3 nucleotide sequence: TGCAGCGTTACGGGGTGGTACCAAGAGACCCAGTACTTC. Protein product: CSVTGWYQETQYF.

The V call is TRBV28, the J call TRBJ2-7; the D gene could be TRBD1 or TRBD2 (5 bases each). The germline CDR1 and CDR2 sequences are MDHEN and SYDVKM. There are 14 residues in the CDR3. V dropped 8 bases and J dropped 1 base, with 15 bases sitting between them. The CDR3 is CASRLGQRSYEQYF. The CDR3 DNA reads as TGTGCCAGCCGCTTGGGGCAGCGGTCCTACGAGCAGTACTTC. Variable domain in full (rest from reference TRBV28 and TRBJ2-7): DVKVTQSSRYLVKRTGEKVFLECVQDMDHENMFWYRQDPGLGLRLIYFSYDVKMKEKGDIPEGYSVSREKKERFSLILESASTNQTSMYLCASRLGQRSYEQYFGPGTRLTVT.